These 31 T cell receptor beta chains came from one sample sequenced in a study of immune characterization of retroperitoneal liposarcoma. MiXCR, run by TCRdb on the PCR reads, gives a single entry per CDR3 protein. The sample has roughly 10,000 distinct CDR3 sequences, approximately 30% seen once; the top ten hold around 8.6%. What was sequenced was tumor tissue. The receptors were gathered from a male donor with retroperitoneal liposarcoma.

This clonotype appeared a few times. The CDR3 region has the DNA TGTGCCAGCAGTGACACCGGAAAGAGACAGGGGAGCGGTGAGCAGTTCTTC. Translation gives CASSDTGKRQGSGEQFF. This chain uses TRBV6-4 with TRBJ2-1, with TRBD1 matching 8 bases. The junction had 15 bases not matched to a gene; V was cut back by 2 bases and J by 9 bases. Germline CDR1 reads MRHNA; CDR2 reads SNTAGT. The CDR3 totals 17 residues.

This clonotype has a handful of counts. A much bigger clone sits one base away, suggesting this may be a read error. The genes are TRBV6-1 and TRBJ2-1; the D call may be TRBD1 or TRBD2 (6 bases each). CDR3 size: 15 residues. Trimming removed 10 bases from V and 8 bases from J, with 24 bases in between. CDR1 is MNHNS and CDR2 is SASEGT in the germline V gene. CDR3 residues: CANIPEGGRFHEQFF. The CDR3 nucleotides are TGTGCCAACATCCCCGAGGGGGGACGGTTTCATGAGCAGTTCTTC.

The chain has TRBV27 and TRBJ2-3, with a tentative D call TRBD2 (6 bases). Gene TRBJ2-5 matches the end of the DNA better, so the J call may be wrong. Germline V gene data show CDR1 as MNHEY and CDR2 as SMNVEV (reference sequence). The CDR3 covers 15 residues. The CDR3 is CASSLSAGSLETQYF. CDR3 coding DNA: TGTGCCAGCAGTTTATCTGCCGGGAGCTTGGAGACCCAGTACTTC.

Judged by abundance, this clonotype is medium-sized (0.01 to 0.1%). The chain is built from TRBV7-6 and TRBJ2-1, with TRBD2 as a possible D gene (6 bases). V was cut by 5 bases and J by 5 bases, with 13 bases left in between. The CDR3 extends over 14 amino acids. CDR1 is SGHVS, CDR2 FNYEAQ, per germline. CDR3 DNA: TGTGCCAGCAGCGCGACGAGGAGGGACAATGAGCAGTTCTTC. It is translated as CASSATRRDNEQFF.

This clonotype was found a few times. The chain joins TRBV7-2 to TRBJ2-7; no clear D. V dropped 1 base and J dropped 2 bases, with 9 bases sitting between them. Germline V gives CDR1 SGHTA, CDR2 FQGNSA. This CDR3 contains 14 residues. Here the CDR3 reads CASSLDIVPYEQYF. In nucleotides, the CDR3 is TGTGCCAGCAGCTTAGATATAGTGCCCTACGAGCAGTACTTC.

This clonotype was seen many times. V usage is TRBV6-6 and J usage is TRBJ2-1; no reliable D call. Looked up from germline, CDR1 is MNHNY and CDR2 is SVGAGI (reference sequence). The V end was cut by 2 bases, the J end by 0 bases, with 11 bases between. There are 16 residues in the CDR3. CDR3 loop: CASSYLSISSYNEQFF. The CDR3 bases are TGTGCCAGCAGTTACCTCAGCATAAGCTCCTACAATGAGCAGTTCTTC.

This clonotype was counted between two and nine times. The chain is built from TRBV12-3 or TRBV12-4 and TRBJ1-1; 9 bases map to TRBD1. This CDR3 region has 13 residues. V was clipped by 6 bases and J by 6 bases; unmatched bases: 5. This CDR3 reads CASSKQGASEAFF. The CDR3 nucleotides are TGTGCCAGCAGCAAACAGGGGGCGTCTGAAGCTTTCTTT.

This clonotype has ten or more counts. The chain employs TRBV7-8 and TRBJ2-1; 12 bases map to TRBD2. After removal of 1 base from V and 10 bases from J, the junction contained 5 bases not matched to a gene. Germline lookup yields CDR1 SGHVS and CDR2 FQNEAQ. This CDR3 comprises 15 residues. The CDR3 region is CASSLEGLAGWEQFF. The DNA for the CDR3 is TGTGCCAGCAGCTTAGAGGGACTAGCGGGTTGGGAGCAGTTCTTC.

This clonotype was counted a few times. This chain connects TRBV6-1 to TRBJ1-2; D remains ambiguous. The V gene lost 7 bases and the J gene lost 4 bases, with 13 bases spanning the gap. The CDR3 consists of 13 residues. Germline lookup yields CDR1 MNHNS and CDR2 SASEGT. Here the CDR3 reads CASIARSGYGYTF. CDR3 bases: TGTGCCAGCATTGCGCGATCAGGCTATGGCTACACCTTC.

The J gene is TRBJ1-3, the V gene TRBV6-6, with 9 bases aligning to TRBD1. J lost 2 bases, V lost 2 bases, and 1 base had no gene match. This CDR3 spans 15 amino acids. CDR1 and CDR2 from the germline V gene are MNHNY and SVGAGI (reference sequence). The DNA for the CDR3 is TGTGCCAGCAGTTACGACAGGGGGACTGGAAACACCATATATTTT. This sequence encodes CASSYDRGTGNTIYF.

In its sample, this clonotype was seen once. The DNA for the CDR3 is TGTGCCAGCAGTATTAGGGACGGGAGACAGCAGTACTTC. This encodes CASSIRDGRQQYF. The chain is built from TRBV27 and TRBJ2-7; perhaps TRBD2 as D (6 bases). This CDR3 spans 13 amino acids. V was clipped by 5 bases and J by 8 bases, with 16 bases between them. Germline V gene lookup returns CDR1 MNHEY and CDR2 SMNVEV (reference sequence).

This chain links TRBV25-1 with TRBJ2-1, with D possibly called TRBD1 or TRBD2 (5 bases each). Between the trimmed V and J ends, which lost 2 bases and 13 bases, there was a span of 15 bases. The length of the CDR3 is 13 residues. CDR1 MGHDK and CDR2 SYGVNS come from the germline V gene. The CDR3 bases are TGTGCCAGCAGTGAACCCGGGGCGGAGACCCAGTTCTTC. This codes for CASSEPGAETQFF.

In this sample, this clonotype turned up many times. The chain recombines TRBV6-1 with TRBJ2-3; 10 bases are shared with TRBD2. With 6 bases clipped from V and 2 bases from J, the junction kept 2 bases outside the gene matches. The CDR3 runs to 14 residues. Germline loops: CDR1 MNHNS, CDR2 SASEGT. CDR3 loop: CASRLAGPTDTQYF. The CDR3 DNA sequence: TGTGCCAGCAGACTAGCGGGGCCCACAGATACGCAGTATTTT.

This clonotype was seen ten or more times. The V and J genes are TRBV6-6 and TRBJ2-1; D is undetermined. Trimming removed 2 bases at V and 8 bases at J, with 7 bases between. This CDR3 spans 12 amino acids. Germline assignment: CDR1 MNHNY and CDR2 SVGAGI (reference sequence). The CDR3: CASSYEGDEQFF. CDR3 nucleotide sequence: TGTGCCAGCAGTTACGAAGGAGATGAGCAGTTCTTC.

By share, this clonotype counts as medium-sized. The gene calls are TRBV6-1 and TRBJ2-6; TRBD1 or TRBD2 may be the D gene (5 bases each). Trimming pared 6 bases from V and 4 bases from J, leaving 13 bases between. CDR1 is MNHNS, CDR2 SASEGT, per germline. CDR3 size: 15 residues. DNA of the CDR3: TGTGCCAGCAGACCCGACGGGGCCGGGGCCAACGTCCTGACTTTC. Its translation: CASRPDGAGANVLTF.

The chain has TRBV7-6 and TRBJ2-1, with TRBD2 identical over 9 bases. The junction had 6 bases not matched to a gene; V was cut back by 5 bases and J by 7 bases. The CDR3 is 14 residues long. Germline V gene lookup returns CDR1 SGHVS and CDR2 FNYEAQ. The CDR3 loop is CASSTGLAGNEQFF. The CDR3 nucleotides read TGTGCCAGCAGCACAGGGCTAGCGGGAAATGAGCAGTTCTTC.

This clonotype has a count of ten or more. The chain couples TRBV6-1 to TRBJ1-3; D is unclear. Deletions cut 6 bases from V and 0 bases from J, with 15 bases between. Germline V gives CDR1 MNHNS, CDR2 SASEGT. The CDR3 length is 16 residues. The CDR3 DNA is TGTGCCAGCAGAGACCGTGGAGGAGACTCTGGAAACACCATATATTTT. Translation: CASRDRGGDSGNTIYF.

Notes on this clonotype: This may be a read error, as it is one base from a much larger clone. The rearrangement links TRBV12-3 or TRBV12-4 to TRBJ2-4; TRBD1 might be the D (7 bases). The end of the DNA fits TRBJ2-7 better, so the J call may be wrong. The CDR3 sequence is 16 residues long. The CDR3 is CANRPGKAGGWFEQYF. CDR3 nucleotides: TGTGCCAACAGGCCGGGAAAGGCAGGGGGGTGGTTCGAGCAGTACTTC.

This clonotype was observed at least ten times. The rearrangement uses TRBV27 and TRBJ1-2, with 8 bases fitting TRBD1. Trimming took 5 bases from V and 0 from J; bases not matched to a gene: 14. CDR1 and CDR2 (germline): MNHEY, SMNVEV (reference sequence). The CDR3 runs 18 residues. The CDR3 protein is CASSTTILRDRPNYGYTF. CDR3 nucleotides: TGTGCCAGCAGTACAACTATCCTACGGGACAGGCCTAACTATGGCTACACCTTC.

DNA of the CDR3: TGTGCCAGCACAAGCAGCGGAGGTCCTTACGAGCAGTACTTC. Translation gives CASTSSGGPYEQYF. This sequence joins TRBV6-1 and TRBJ2-4; D possibly corresponds to TRBD2 (5 bases). The J call is in doubt because the DNA end fits TRBJ2-7 better. The CDR3 runs to 14 residues. CDR1 and CDR2 from the germline V gene are MNHNS and SASEGT.

This clonotype was seen repeatedly, ten times or more. This chain connects TRBV12-5 to TRBJ2-5, with D tentatively TRBD2 (5 bases). The CDR3 totals 12 residues. Germline CDR1 and CDR2: LGHNT and FRNRAP. V was cut by 6 bases and J by 11 bases, with 16 bases left in between. CDR3 nucleotides: TGTGCTAGTGGAAAGGACTTTTTTCAGCAGTACTTC. Translated, it gives CASGKDFFQQYF.

This chain links TRBV27 with TRBJ1-3; TRBD1 matches 7 bases. The ends lost 6 bases at V and 7 bases at J; junction bases unmatched: 12. The CDR3 contains 15 residues. Germline V gene sequence: CDR1 MNHEY, CDR2 SMNVEV (reference sequence). CDR3 bases: TGTGCCAGCAGATTTGCGGCAGGGGGATCGAACACCATATATTTT. It is translated as CASRFAAGGSNTIYF.

V usage is TRBV6-1 and J usage is TRBJ2-1; 8 bases line up with TRBD1. Germline-derived CDR1 and CDR2 are MNHNS and SASEGT. Germline trimming cut 5 bases from V and 5 bases from J; bases unmatched to any gene: 8. The CDR3 extends over 15 amino acids. Here the CDR3 DNA reads TGTGCCAGCAGTTCCAGGGGGCGATCTGACAATGAGCAGTTCTTC. Translating it yields CASSSRGRSDNEQFF.

In its sample, this clonotype was seen many times. V usage is TRBV12-3 or TRBV12-4 and J usage is TRBJ2-1; 10 nucleotides line up with TRBD1. V lost 6 bases to trimming and J lost 10 bases; unmatched junction nucleotides: 30. This CDR3 has 21 residues. The DNA for the CDR3 is TGTGCCAGCAGCGTCCGCCCCCGGGACAGGGGCTCCCTGTCCAGCGCCTACGAGCAGTTCTTC. This translates into CASSVRPRDRGSLSSAYEQFF.

This clonotype was counted at least ten times. The CDR3 spells CASSYSMTESFQGIQYF. In DNA form, the CDR3 reads TGTGCCAGCAGTTACTCGATGACGGAATCTTTCCAGGGCATTCAGTACTTC. The chain joins TRBV6-6 to TRBJ2-4; D may be TRBD1 (5 bases). CDR1 and CDR2 from the germline V gene are MNHNY and SVGAGI (reference sequence). The CDR3 runs 17 residues. The V and J ends lost 0 bases and 9 bases respectively, with 21 bases between them.

This clonotype was counted between two and nine times. The chain combines TRBV6-6 with TRBJ1-4; no reliable D call. CDR3 size: 14 residues. Trimming took 5 bases from V and 4 from J, leaving 11 bases between them. The V gene's germline CDR1 is MNHNY and CDR2 SVGAGI (reference sequence). CDR3 residues: CASSTRSYNEKLFF. The CDR3 DNA sequence: TGTGCCAGCAGTACCCGCAGTTATAATGAAAAACTGTTTTTT.

This clonotype was seen ten or more times. The genes are TRBV27 and TRBJ2-3; 8 bases agree with TRBD1. This CDR3 comprises 12 residues. Looked up from germline, CDR1 is MNHEY and CDR2 is SMNVEV (reference sequence). With 8 bases clipped from V and 10 bases from J, the junction kept 8 bases outside the gene matches. The CDR3 coding sequence is TGTGCCAGCGCCGACAGGGGTGGATCGCAGTATTTT. Encoded protein: CASADRGGSQYF.

This clonotype is judged medium-sized. CDR3 in amino acids: CASRGLAGLADTQYF. CDR3 nucleotide sequence: TGTGCCAGCAGGGGGCTAGCGGGGCTGGCGGATACGCAGTATTTT. The V and J genes are TRBV6-1 and TRBJ2-3; 9 positions agree with TRBD2. V trimming: 6 bases; J trimming: 6 bases; junction bases outside the gene matches: 10. The CDR3 has 15 residues. Germline V gene data show CDR1 as MNHNS and CDR2 as SASEGT.

This CDR3 reads CASSTGGGASGANVLTF. The DNA for the CDR3 is TGCGCCAGCTCTACTGGCGGGGGGGCTTCTGGGGCCAACGTCCTGACTTTC. The chain combines TRBV4-3 with TRBJ2-6, with 9 positions matching TRBD2. V dropped 8 bases and J dropped 1; count of bases not matched to a gene: 9. Germline CDR1 reads LGHNA; CDR2 reads YSLEER. CDR3 size: 17 residues.

Relative to its sample, this clonotype is medium-sized. The chain uses TRBV27 and TRBJ2-3, with 7 bases matching TRBD1. Germline CDR1 reads MNHEY; CDR2 reads SMNVEV (reference sequence). CDR3 length: 18 residues. The V and J ends lost 1 base and 0 bases, in that order; junction bases with no gene match: 10. CDR3 in DNA: TGTGCCAGCAGTTTATACGACATAGGGGGCTCTAGCACAGATACGCAGTATTTT. This gives the protein CASSLYDIGGSSTDTQYF.

The CDR3, as DNA: TGTGCCAGTGATCGCGGGCGGGACCTTCGGACCCAGTTCTTC. It yields the protein CASDRGRDLRTQFF. This sequence joins TRBV6-1 and TRBJ2-1, with a weak D call TRBD2 (6 bases). The CDR3 covers 14 residues. The germline gives CDR1 MNHNS, CDR2 SASEGT. V was trimmed by 9 bases and J by 13 bases, leaving 25 bases between them.